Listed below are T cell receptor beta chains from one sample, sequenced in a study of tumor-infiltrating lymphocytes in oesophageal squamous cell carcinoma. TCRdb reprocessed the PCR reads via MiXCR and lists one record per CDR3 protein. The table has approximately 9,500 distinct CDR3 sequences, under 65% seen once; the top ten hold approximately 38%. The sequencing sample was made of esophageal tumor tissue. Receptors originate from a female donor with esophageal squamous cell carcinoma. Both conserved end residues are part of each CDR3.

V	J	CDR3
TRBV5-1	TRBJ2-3	CASSPLAASTDTQYF
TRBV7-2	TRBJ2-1	CASSLRGRDNSPLHF
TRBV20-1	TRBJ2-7	CSARVRGVWDEQYF
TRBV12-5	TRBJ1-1	CASGLGTGGQNTEAFF
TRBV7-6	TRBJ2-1	CASSSGTVEQYF
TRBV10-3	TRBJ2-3	CAIRGSTDTQYF
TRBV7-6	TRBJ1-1	CASSSSGRGPTEAFF
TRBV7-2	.	CASSPQGGIYYGYTF
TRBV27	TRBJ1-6	CASSLGRGQGNSPLHF
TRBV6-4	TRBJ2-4	CASRLAGLAKNIQYF
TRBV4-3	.	CASSQVQGGTEAFF
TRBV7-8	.	CASSPSAGGAAHYEQYF
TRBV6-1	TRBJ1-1	CASSEPSPDRDTEAFF
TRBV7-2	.	CASSLRDREETQYF
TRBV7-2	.	CASSPWTSSYEQYF
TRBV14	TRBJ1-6	CASSTIRGGSPLHF
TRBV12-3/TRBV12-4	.	CASSLQEETQYF
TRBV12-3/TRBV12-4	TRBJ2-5	CASSQIAGAPETQYF
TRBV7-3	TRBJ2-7	CASTLGPNEQYF
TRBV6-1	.	CASSEVRLAGGGNEQFF
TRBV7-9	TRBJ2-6	CASSLIVRLSSGANVLTF
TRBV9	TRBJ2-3	CASSVSLAVSTDTQYF
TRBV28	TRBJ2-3	CASSLGGGTRLTDTQYF
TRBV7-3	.	CASSFGSSSYNEQFF
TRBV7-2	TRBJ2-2	CASSLGAGPAGELFF
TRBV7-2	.	CASSLSDSQETQYF
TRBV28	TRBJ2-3	CASTKGGRATDTQYF
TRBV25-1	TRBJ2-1	CASQKLTHNEQFF
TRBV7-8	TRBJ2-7	CASSLAPTGRWYYEQYF
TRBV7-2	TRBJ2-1	CASSPQAASYNEQFF
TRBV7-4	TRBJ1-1	CASSLEHLNTEAFF
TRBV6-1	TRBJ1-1	CASSKLGRDTEAFF
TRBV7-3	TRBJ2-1	CASSLGDNEQFF
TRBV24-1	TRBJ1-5	CATSDSGRGSSNQPQHF